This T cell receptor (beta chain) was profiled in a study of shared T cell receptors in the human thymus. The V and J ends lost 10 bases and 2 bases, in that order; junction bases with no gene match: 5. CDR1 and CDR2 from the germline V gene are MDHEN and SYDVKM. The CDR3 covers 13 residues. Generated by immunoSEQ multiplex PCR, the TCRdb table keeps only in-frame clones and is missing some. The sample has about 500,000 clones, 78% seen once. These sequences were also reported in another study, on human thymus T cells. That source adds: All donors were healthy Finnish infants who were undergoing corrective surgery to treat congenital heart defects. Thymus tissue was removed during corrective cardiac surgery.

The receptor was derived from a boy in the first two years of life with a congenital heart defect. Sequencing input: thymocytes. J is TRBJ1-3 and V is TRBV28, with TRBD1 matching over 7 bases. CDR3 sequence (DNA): TGTGCCACACAGGGGTCCGCTGGAAACACCATATATTTT. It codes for CATQGSAGNTIYF.